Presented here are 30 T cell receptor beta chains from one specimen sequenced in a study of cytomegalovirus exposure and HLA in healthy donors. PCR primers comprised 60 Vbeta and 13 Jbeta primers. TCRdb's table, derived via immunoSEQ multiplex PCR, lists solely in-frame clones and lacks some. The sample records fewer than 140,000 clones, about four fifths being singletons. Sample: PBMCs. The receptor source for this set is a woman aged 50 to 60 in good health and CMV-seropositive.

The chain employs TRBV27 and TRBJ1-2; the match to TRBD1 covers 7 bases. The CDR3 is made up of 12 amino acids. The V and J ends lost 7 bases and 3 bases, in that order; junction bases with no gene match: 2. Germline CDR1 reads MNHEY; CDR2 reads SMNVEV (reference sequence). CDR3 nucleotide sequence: TGTGCCAGCACTGACAGGGACTATGGCTACACCTTC. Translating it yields CASTDRDYGYTF.

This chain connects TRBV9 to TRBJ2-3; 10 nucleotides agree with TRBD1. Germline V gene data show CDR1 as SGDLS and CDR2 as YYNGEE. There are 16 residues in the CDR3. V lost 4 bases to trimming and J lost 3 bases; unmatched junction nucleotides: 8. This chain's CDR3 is CASSYRGTGVTDTQYF. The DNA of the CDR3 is TGTGCCAGCAGCTACCGGGGGACAGGGGTGACAGATACGCAGTATTTT.

The CDR3, as DNA: TGTGCCAGCAGCATTACGGCGGGGGGGACTAATGAAAAACTGTTTTTT. The encoded protein is CASSITAGGTNEKLFF. The V call is TRBV7-8, the J call TRBJ1-4; maybe TRBD1 (5 bases). This CDR3 is 16 amino acids long. Germline V lookup: CDR1 SGHVS, CDR2 FQNEAQ. V lost 5 bases and J 2 bases, leaving 15 bases between the germline ends.

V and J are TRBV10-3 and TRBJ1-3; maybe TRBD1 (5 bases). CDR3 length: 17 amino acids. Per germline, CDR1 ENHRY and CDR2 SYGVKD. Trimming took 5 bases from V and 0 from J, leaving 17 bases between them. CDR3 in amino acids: CAISNRSFLHSGNTIYF. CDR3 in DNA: TGTGCCATCAGTAACAGGTCCTTCCTTCACTCTGGAAACACCATATATTTT.

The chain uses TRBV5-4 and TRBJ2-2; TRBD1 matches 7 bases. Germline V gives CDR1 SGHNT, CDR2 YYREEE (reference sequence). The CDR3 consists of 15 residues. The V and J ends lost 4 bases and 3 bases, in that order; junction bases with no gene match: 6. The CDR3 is CASSPGTAHTGELFF. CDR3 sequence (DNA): TGTGCCAGCAGCCCCGGGACAGCCCACACCGGGGAGCTGTTTTTT.

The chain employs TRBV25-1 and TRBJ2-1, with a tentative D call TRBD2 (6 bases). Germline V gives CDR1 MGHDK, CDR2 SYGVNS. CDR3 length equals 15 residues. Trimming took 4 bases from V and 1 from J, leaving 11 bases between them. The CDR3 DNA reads TGTGCCAGCAGTGTCTTGGGGGGTTCCTACAATGAGCAGTTCTTC. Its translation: CASSVLGGSYNEQFF. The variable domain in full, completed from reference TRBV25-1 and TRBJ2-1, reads EADIYQTPRYLVIGTGKKITLECSQTMGHDKMYWYQQDPGMELHLIHYSYGVNSTEKGDLSSESTVSRIRTEHFPLTLESARPSHTSQYLCASSVLGGSYNEQFFGPGTRLTVL.

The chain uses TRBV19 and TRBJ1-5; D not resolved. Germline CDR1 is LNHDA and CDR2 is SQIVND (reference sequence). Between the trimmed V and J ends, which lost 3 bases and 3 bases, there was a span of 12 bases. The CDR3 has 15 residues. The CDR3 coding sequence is TGTGCCAGTAGTATCATCCACAATGACAATCAGCCCCAGCATTTT. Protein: CASSIIHNDNQPQHF.

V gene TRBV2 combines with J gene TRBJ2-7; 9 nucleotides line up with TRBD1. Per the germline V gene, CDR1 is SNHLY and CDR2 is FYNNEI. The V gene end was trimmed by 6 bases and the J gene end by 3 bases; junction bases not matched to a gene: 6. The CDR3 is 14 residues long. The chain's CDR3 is CASSLGQGGYEQYF. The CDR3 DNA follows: TGTGCCAGCAGCTTGGGACAGGGAGGCTACGAGCAGTACTTC.

The CDR3: CASSARIYSYEQYF. The CDR3 bases are TGTGCCAGCAGTGCCAGGATCTACTCCTACGAGCAGTACTTC. The chain joins TRBV25-1 to TRBJ2-7; no clear D. The CDR3 loop spans 14 amino acids. Trimming removed 4 bases at V and 0 bases at J, with 10 bases between. CDR1 and CDR2 (germline): MGHDK, SYGVNS.

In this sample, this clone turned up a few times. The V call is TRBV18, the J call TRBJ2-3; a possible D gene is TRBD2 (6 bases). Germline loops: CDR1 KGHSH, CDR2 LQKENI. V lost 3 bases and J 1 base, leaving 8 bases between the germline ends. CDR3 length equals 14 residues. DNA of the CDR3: TGTGCCAGCTCACCGGGACTGCGCACAGATACGCAGTATTTT. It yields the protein CASSPGLRTDTQYF.

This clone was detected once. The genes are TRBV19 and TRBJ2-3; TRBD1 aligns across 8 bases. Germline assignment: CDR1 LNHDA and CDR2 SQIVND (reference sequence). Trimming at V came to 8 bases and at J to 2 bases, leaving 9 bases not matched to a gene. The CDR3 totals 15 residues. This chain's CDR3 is CASGAGGVHTDTQYF. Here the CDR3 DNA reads TGTGCCAGTGGTGCAGGGGGCGTCCACACAGATACGCAGTATTTT.

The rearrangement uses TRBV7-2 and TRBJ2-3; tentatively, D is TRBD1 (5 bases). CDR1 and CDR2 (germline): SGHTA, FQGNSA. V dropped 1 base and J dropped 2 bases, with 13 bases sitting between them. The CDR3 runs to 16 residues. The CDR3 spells CASSLGLGGATDTQYF. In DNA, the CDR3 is TGTGCCAGCAGCTTAGGGCTGGGTGGGGCCACAGATACGCAGTATTTT.

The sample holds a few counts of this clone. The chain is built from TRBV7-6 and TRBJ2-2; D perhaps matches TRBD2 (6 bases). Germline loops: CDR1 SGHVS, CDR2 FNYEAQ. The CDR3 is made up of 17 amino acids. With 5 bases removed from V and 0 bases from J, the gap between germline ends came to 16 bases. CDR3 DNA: TGTGCCAGCAGCCTGGCGATAGCGGTCGCGAACACCGGGGAGCTGTTTTTT. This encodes CASSLAIAVANTGELFF.

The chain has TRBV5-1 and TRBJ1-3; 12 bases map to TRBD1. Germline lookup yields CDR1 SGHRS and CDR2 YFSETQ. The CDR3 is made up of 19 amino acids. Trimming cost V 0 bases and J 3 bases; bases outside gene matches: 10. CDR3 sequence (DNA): TGCGCCAGCAGCTTGGTGGCGGGACAGGGGGCCTCAAGTGGAAACACCATATATTTT. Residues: CASSLVAGQGASSGNTIYF.

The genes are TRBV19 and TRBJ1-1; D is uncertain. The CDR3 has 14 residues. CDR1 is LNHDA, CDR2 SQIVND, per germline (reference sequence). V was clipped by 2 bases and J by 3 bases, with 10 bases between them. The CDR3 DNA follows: TGTGCCAGTAGTATATACAGCGGGGACACTGAAGCTTTCTTT. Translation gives CASSIYSGDTEAFF.

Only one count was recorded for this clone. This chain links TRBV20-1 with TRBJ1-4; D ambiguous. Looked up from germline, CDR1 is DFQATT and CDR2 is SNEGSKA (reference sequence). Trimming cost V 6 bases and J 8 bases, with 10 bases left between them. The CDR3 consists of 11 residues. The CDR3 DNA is TGCAGTGCATCCTGGAGAGAAAAACTGTTTTTT. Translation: CSASWREKLFF.

In DNA, the CDR3 is TGTGCCTGGAGTGTAGGGGGGACAGGGTATGTCGCTTTCTTT. Translated: CAWSVGGTGYVAFF. The V gene is TRBV30, the J gene TRBJ1-1, with 9 bases that match TRBD1. After removal of 0 bases from V and 11 bases from J, the junction contained 10 bases not matched to a gene. This CDR3 comprises 14 residues. Germline V lookup: CDR1 GTSNPN, CDR2 SVGIG (reference sequence). Full variable domain (outside the CDR3, taken from reference TRBV30 and TRBJ1-1): SQTIHQWPATLVQPVGSPLSLECTVEGTSNPNLYWYRQAAGRGLQLLFYSVGIGQISSEVPQNLSASRPQDRQFILSSKKLLLSDSGFYLCAWSVGGTGYVAFFGQGTRLTVV.

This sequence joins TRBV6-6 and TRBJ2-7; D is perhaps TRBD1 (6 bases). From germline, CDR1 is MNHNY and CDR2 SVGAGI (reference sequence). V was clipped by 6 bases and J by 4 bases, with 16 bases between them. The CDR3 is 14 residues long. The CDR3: CASRSRGLVYEQYF. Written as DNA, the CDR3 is TGTGCCAGCAGGTCCAGGGGTCTGGTTTACGAGCAGTACTTC.

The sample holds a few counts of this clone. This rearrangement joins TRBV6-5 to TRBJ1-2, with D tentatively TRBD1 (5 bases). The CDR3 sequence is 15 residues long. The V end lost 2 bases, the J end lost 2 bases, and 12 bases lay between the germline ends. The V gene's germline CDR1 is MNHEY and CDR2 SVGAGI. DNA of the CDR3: TGTGCCAGCAGTTACGGGCGACAGATCAACTATGGCTACACCTTC. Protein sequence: CASSYGRQINYGYTF.

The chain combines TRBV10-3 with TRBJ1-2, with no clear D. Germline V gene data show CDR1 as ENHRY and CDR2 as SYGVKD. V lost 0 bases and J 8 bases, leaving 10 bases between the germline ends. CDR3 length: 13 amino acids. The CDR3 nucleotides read TGTGCCATCAGTGAGTCAGAGTCATGGGGCTACACCTTC. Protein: CAISESESWGYTF.

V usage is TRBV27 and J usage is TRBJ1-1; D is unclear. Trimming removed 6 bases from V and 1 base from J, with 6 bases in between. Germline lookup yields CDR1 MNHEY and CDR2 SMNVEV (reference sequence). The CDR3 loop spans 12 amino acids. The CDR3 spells CASSTWNTEAFF. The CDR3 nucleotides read TGTGCCAGCAGCACTTGGAACACTGAAGCTTTCTTT.

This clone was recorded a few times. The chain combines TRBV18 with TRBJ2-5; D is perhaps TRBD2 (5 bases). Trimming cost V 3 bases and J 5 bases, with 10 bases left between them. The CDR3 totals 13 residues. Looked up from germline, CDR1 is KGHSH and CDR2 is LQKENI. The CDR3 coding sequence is TGTGCCAGCTCACCGGCCGGGATTGAGACCCAGTACTTC. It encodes CASSPAGIETQYF.

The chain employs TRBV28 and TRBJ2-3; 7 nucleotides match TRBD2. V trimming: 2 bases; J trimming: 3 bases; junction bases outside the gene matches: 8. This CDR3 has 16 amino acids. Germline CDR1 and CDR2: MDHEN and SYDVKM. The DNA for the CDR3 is TGTGCCAGCAGTTTAACTGCTGGACTAGGGACAGATACGCAGTATTTT. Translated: CASSLTAGLGTDTQYF.

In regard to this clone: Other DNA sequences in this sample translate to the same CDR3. CDR3 DNA sequence: TGCGCCAGCAGCTTGGCCCTAACAGGGGGCAGGAACGAGCAGTACTTC. Amino acid sequence: CASSLALTGGRNEQYF. The V and J genes are TRBV5-1 and TRBJ2-7, with 9 bases that match TRBD1. The CDR3 sequence is 16 residues long. From germline, CDR1 is SGHRS and CDR2 YFSETQ. J gave up 5 bases and V 0 bases, and 9 bases lay outside the gene matches.

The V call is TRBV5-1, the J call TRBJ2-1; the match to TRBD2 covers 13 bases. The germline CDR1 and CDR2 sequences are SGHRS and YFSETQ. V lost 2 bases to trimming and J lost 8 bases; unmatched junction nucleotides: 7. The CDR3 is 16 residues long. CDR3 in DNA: TGCGCCAGCAGCTTAGAACTAGCGGGGGGGCCCGATGAGCAGTTCTTC. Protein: CASSLELAGGPDEQFF.

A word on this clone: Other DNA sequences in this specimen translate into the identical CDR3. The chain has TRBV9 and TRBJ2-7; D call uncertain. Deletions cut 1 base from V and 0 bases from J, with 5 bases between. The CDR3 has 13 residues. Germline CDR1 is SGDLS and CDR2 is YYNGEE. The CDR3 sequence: CASSVSYSYEQYF. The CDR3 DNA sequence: TGTGCCAGCAGCGTAAGCTACTCCTACGAGCAGTACTTC.

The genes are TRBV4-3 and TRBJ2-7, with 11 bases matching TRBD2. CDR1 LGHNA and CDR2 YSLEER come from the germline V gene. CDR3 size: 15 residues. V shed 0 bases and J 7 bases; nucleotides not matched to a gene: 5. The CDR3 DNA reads TGCGCCAGCAGCCAAGATAGCGGGGGGGCCCAAGAGCAGTACTTC. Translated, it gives CASSQDSGGAQEQYF.

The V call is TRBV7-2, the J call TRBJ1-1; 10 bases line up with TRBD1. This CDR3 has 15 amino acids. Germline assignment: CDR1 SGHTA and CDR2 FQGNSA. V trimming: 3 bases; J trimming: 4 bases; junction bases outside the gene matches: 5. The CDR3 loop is CASSFQDRGGTEAFF. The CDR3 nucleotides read TGTGCCAGCAGCTTCCAGGACAGGGGGGGCACTGAAGCTTTCTTT.

CDR3 loop: CASSLGGTGTDGYTF. The CDR3, as DNA: TGTGCCAGCAGCTTAGGGGGGACAGGGACTGACGGCTACACCTTC. The chain employs TRBV7-8 and TRBJ1-2; TRBD1 matches 9 bases. The CDR3 extends over 15 amino acids. V trimming: 1 base; J trimming: 8 bases; junction bases outside the gene matches: 8. CDR1 is SGHVS, CDR2 FQNEAQ, per germline.

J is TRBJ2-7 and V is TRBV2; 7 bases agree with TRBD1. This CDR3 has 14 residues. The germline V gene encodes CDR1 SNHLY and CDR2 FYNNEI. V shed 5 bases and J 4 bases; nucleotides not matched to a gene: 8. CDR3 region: CASSRLQGSYEQYF. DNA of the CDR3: TGTGCCAGCAGTCGCCTACAGGGGTCGTACGAGCAGTACTTC. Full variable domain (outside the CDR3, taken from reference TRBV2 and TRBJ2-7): EPEVTQTPSHQVTQMGQEVILRCVPISNHLYFYWYRQILGQKVEFLVSFYNNEISEKSEIFDDQFSVERPDGSNFTLKIRSTKLEDSAMYFCASSRLQGSYEQYFGPGTRLTVT.